Following are 5 T cell receptor beta chains from one sample sequenced in a study of CD8 T cells in ankylosing spondylitis. TCRdb re-called the 5' RACE reads through MiXCR, storing one row per CDR3 protein. The sample consists of 200,000 or so distinct CDR3 sequences, over 10% of them appearing once. Sequencing input: blood, either unsorted or a sorted T cell fraction (not recorded which). Receptors originate from a female donor with ankylosing spondylitis or in good health (not recorded which).

This clonotype came up many times. The chain uses TRBV5-1 and TRBJ2-5; 15 positions match TRBD2. The CDR3 covers 17 residues. The trim removed 3 bases at V and 4 bases at J, leaving 7 bases unmatched. In germline, CDR1 is SGHRS, CDR2 YFSETQ. As DNA, the CDR3 is TGCGCCAGCAGCTCCGGGACTAGCGGGAGGTGGGGAGAGACCCAGTACTTC. Amino acid sequence: CASSSGTSGRWGETQYF.

This clonotype was observed many times. This chain connects TRBV7-2 to TRBJ1-6; 7 bases are shared with TRBD1. The CDR3 contains 15 residues. After removal of 5 bases from V and 6 bases from J, the junction contained 7 bases not matched to a gene. Germline CDR1 reads SGHTA; CDR2 reads FQGNSA. DNA of the CDR3: TGTGCCAGCAGCACAAGACAGGGTGCTAATTCACCCCTCCACTTT. It yields the protein CASSTRQGANSPLHF.

This clonotype occurred a few times. The J gene is TRBJ1-2, the V gene TRBV27; possible D gene TRBD1, 5 bases. Germline V lookup: CDR1 MNHEY, CDR2 SMNVEV (reference sequence). The CDR3 covers 14 residues. V gave up 5 bases and J gave up 2 bases, with 12 bases separating them. The CDR3 region has the DNA TGTGCCAGCAGTAGGTGGGACGGAAACTATGGCTACACCTTC. Protein product: CASSRWDGNYGYTF.

Ten or more counts support this clonotype. The chain uses TRBV12-3 or TRBV12-4 and TRBJ1-6; D is perhaps TRBD1 (5 bases). CDR3 length: 16 residues. Trimming removed 5 bases from V and 7 bases from J, with 18 bases in between. The CDR3 region is CASSPATGAPNSPLHF. The CDR3 coding sequence is TGTGCCAGCAGTCCCGCCACCGGGGCACCCAATTCACCCCTCCACTTT.

There are many counts of this clonotype. The chain combines TRBV5-5 with TRBJ1-2, with D possibly being TRBD1 (5 bases). In germline, CDR1 is SGHKS, CDR2 YYEKEE (reference sequence). Trimming removed 5 bases at V and 3 bases at J, with 14 bases between. The CDR3 contains 14 residues. CDR3 in amino acids: CASRMGPSDYGYTF. CDR3 coding DNA: TGTGCCAGCAGGATGGGACCCTCCGACTATGGCTACACCTTC.